The present TCR beta chain was sequenced within a study of T cells in Graves' hyperthyroidism and ophthalmopathy. There were TCR beta CDR3 regions amplified from RNA transcripts. The HTBI primer set served for first-round RT-PCR of the TCR CDR3. One entry per CDR3 protein, called by TCRdb with MiXCR from the multiplex PCR reads. The sample contains almost 600,000 distinct CDR3 sequences, just over 45% of which appear only once. Trimming stripped 1 base from V and 2 bases from J, with 8 bases between. The CDR3 sequence is 13 residues long. CDR1 is DFQATT and CDR2 is SNEGSKA in the germline V gene (reference sequence).

Sequenced: peripheral blood or thyroid tissue (not recorded which). The chain recombines TRBV20-1 with TRBJ2-5; D unclear. The TCR originated in a woman aged 18-29 years with Graves' hyperthyroidism. As DNA, the CDR3 is TGCAGTGCTAGAGGGCAGAATCAAGAGACCCAGTACTTC. It specifies CSARGQNQETQYF.